The 27 T cell receptor beta chains given below trace back to one sample, sequenced in a study of CD8 T cells in Susac syndrome. The authors reverse transcribed roughly 0.45 to 1 ug RNA with random hexamers. TCRdb processed the immunoSEQ multiplex PCR reads anew with MiXCR; each CDR3 protein has one entry. Among 200,000 to 250,000 distinct CDR3 sequences listed, less than 95% were seen once. Sequenced material: CD4+ T cells from PBMCs. The receptors derive from a human donor with Susac syndrome.

This chain joins TRBV3-1 and TRBJ2-4; 9 nucleotides match TRBD2. This CDR3 contains 15 residues. V lost 4 bases and J lost 4; bases outside the gene matches: 5. CDR1 and CDR2 from the germline V gene are LGHDT and YNNKEL (reference sequence). The CDR3 loop is CASSLSGGTKNIQYF. The DNA of the CDR3 is TGTGCCAGCAGCCTGAGCGGGGGGACGAAAAACATTCAGTACTTC.

The chain joins TRBV4-3 to TRBJ2-3; D may be TRBD2 (5 bases). V lost 0 bases, J lost 3 bases, and 10 bases lay in between. Germline V gene sequence: CDR1 LGHNA, CDR2 YSLEER. This CDR3 is 15 amino acids long. The CDR3 sequence: CASSQEKRRTDTQYF. CDR3 coding DNA: TGCGCCAGCAGCCAAGAGAAGCGGCGTACAGATACGCAGTATTTT.

The J gene is TRBJ2-7, the V gene TRBV14; D ambiguous. Trimming stripped 4 bases from V and 0 bases from J, with 13 bases between. From germline, CDR1 is SGHDN and CDR2 FVKESK. The CDR3 totals 15 residues. The CDR3 DNA follows: TGTGCCAGCAGCCTAGCCTCATGGAACTCCTACGAGCAGTACTTC. This codes for CASSLASWNSYEQYF.

The chain has TRBV20-1 and TRBJ2-1, with D tentatively TRBD2 (5 bases). The CDR3 covers 14 residues. V was shortened by 3 bases and J by 7 bases, with 16 bases between the two germline ends. CDR1 DFQATT and CDR2 SNEGSKA come from the germline V gene (reference sequence). The CDR3 DNA reads as TGCAGTGCTAGTTCGCTAGCCAGCTTGAATGAGCAGTTCTTC. Translated: CSASSLASLNEQFF.

This chain links TRBV6-5 with TRBJ1-2; D may be TRBD1 (5 bases). Per the germline V gene, CDR1 is MNHEY and CDR2 is SVGAGI. This CDR3 spans 13 amino acids. V gave up 7 bases and J gave up 2 bases, with 11 bases separating them. The chain's CDR3 is CASTGLGNYGYTF. In DNA form, the CDR3 reads TGTGCCAGCACGGGGCTCGGGAACTATGGCTACACCTTC.

V and J are TRBV7-2 and TRBJ2-4; 7 positions agree with TRBD2. The J segment lost 9 bases and the V segment lost 5 bases, leaving 7 bases of the junction unmatched. The germline gives CDR1 SGHTA, CDR2 FQGNSA. The CDR3 is 13 residues long. CDR3 sequence reads: CASSETPGGIQYF. In DNA form, the CDR3 reads TGTGCCAGCAGCGAGACCCCGGGGGGCATTCAGTACTTC.

The V call is TRBV4-1, the J call TRBJ2-7; 8 bases are shared with TRBD2. Germline V CDR1 and CDR2: MGHRA, YSYEKL. CDR3 length: 16 residues. The V segment lost 0 bases and the J segment 0 bases; nucleotides outside the gene matches: 4. Here the CDR3 DNA reads TGCGCCAGCAGCCAAGAGCCAGCGGGGGCCTCCTACGAGCAGTACTTC. Residues: CASSQEPAGASYEQYF.

The J gene is TRBJ1-2, the V gene TRBV9, with 9 bases fitting TRBD1. CDR3 length: 15 residues. The trim removed 0 bases at V and 6 bases at J, leaving 6 bases unmatched. The germline V gene encodes CDR1 SGDLS and CDR2 YYNGEE. The CDR3 sequence is CASSVAGQGMDGYTF. The CDR3 DNA reads TGTGCCAGCAGCGTAGCGGGACAGGGAATGGATGGCTACACCTTC.

This clonotype has just one count. The rearrangement joins TRBV4-3 to TRBJ1-6; 7 bases map to TRBD1. The germline CDR1 and CDR2 sequences are LGHNA and YSLEER. The CDR3 runs 17 residues. The V gene end was trimmed by 0 bases and the J gene end by 7 bases; junction bases not matched to a gene: 9. The CDR3 is CASSQDPPQGENSPLHF. DNA for the CDR3: TGCGCCAGCAGCCAAGACCCCCCCCAGGGGGAGAATTCACCCCTCCACTTT.

This clonotype was seen more than once but under ten times. The J gene is TRBJ1-5, the V gene TRBV2; D is unresolved. The germline V gene encodes CDR1 SNHLY and CDR2 FYNNEI. The CDR3 runs to 12 residues. V lost 4 bases and J lost 8, with 9 bases in between. The CDR3 is CASSGRLEPQHF. CDR3 nucleotide sequence: TGTGCCAGCAGTGGACGGTTGGAGCCCCAGCATTTT.

V gene TRBV3-1 combines with J gene TRBJ2-1; tentatively, D is TRBD2 (6 bases). Germline V CDR1 and CDR2: LGHDT, YNNKEL (reference sequence). V lost 0 bases and J 4 bases, leaving 7 bases between the germline ends. The CDR3 runs to 14 residues. CDR3 DNA sequence: TGTGCCAGCAGCCAAGAGACTAGTTACAATGAGCAGTTCTTC. Translated, it gives CASSQETSYNEQFF.

The rearrangement links TRBV11-2 to TRBJ2-2, with D hard to call. The CDR3 runs to 15 residues. V dropped 2 bases and J dropped 2 bases, with 9 bases sitting between them. Germline V lookup: CDR1 SGHAT, CDR2 FQNNGV. CDR3 nucleotides: TGTGCCAGCAGCTTAACAATTACCAACACCGGGGAGCTGTTTTTT. The encoded protein is CASSLTITNTGELFF.

This rearrangement joins TRBV5-5 to TRBJ1-6, with D unclear. The CDR3 loop spans 14 amino acids. Germline lookup yields CDR1 SGHKS and CDR2 YYEKEE (reference sequence). V lost 5 bases to trimming and J lost 10 bases, with 16 bases between them. DNA for the CDR3: TGTGCCAGCAGAACGGGCCCTGAGGGATCACCCCTCCACTTT. It encodes CASRTGPEGSPLHF.

This clonotype has just a few counts. The CDR3 sequence: CASSLSQGNTEAFF. The CDR3 nucleotides are TGCGCCAGCAGCTTGTCGCAGGGGAACACTGAAGCTTTCTTT. The chain carries TRBV5-1 and TRBJ1-1, with a possible D match to TRBD1 (5 bases). V gave up 1 base and J gave up 1 base, with 8 bases separating them. Per germline, CDR1 SGHRS and CDR2 YFSETQ. The CDR3 sequence is 14 residues long.

This clonotype has only a few counts. J is TRBJ1-1 and V is TRBV6-1; D is unresolved. The CDR3 length is 17 residues. Germline CDR1 is MNHNS and CDR2 is SASEGT. Trimming left V 2 bases short and J 4 bases short, with 20 bases between. The CDR3: CASSEILWQQGGTEAFF. The CDR3 region has the DNA TGTGCCAGCAGTGAAATACTTTGGCAGCAAGGCGGCACTGAAGCTTTCTTT.

The count of this clonotype is one. CDR3 coding DNA: TGCGCCAGCAGCTTGGTAACAGCTAAGGACTATGGCTACACCTTC. This gives the protein CASSLVTAKDYGYTF. The genes are TRBV5-1 and TRBJ1-2; D gene unclear. The CDR3 sequence is 15 residues long. CDR1 is SGHRS, CDR2 YFSETQ, per germline. V gave up 0 bases and J gave up 3 bases, with 12 bases separating them.

This chain links TRBV9 with TRBJ1-3, with 7 bases aligning to TRBD1. Germline V gene data show CDR1 as SGDLS and CDR2 as YYNGEE. This CDR3 has 14 residues. The trim removed 5 bases at V and 8 bases at J, leaving 10 bases unmatched. This CDR3 is CASRPTGNWDTIYF. For the CDR3, the DNA is TGTGCCAGCAGACCGACAGGGAACTGGGACACCATATATTTT.

The rearrangement joins TRBV29-1 to TRBJ1-2; 7 bases map to TRBD1. Unmatched junction bases numbered 4, after V lost 4 bases and J lost 2 bases. The CDR3 extends over 13 amino acids. The V gene's germline CDR1 is SQVTM and CDR2 ANQGSEA. The CDR3 spells CSVGTQGNYGYTF. CDR3 coding DNA: TGCAGCGTTGGGACACAGGGGAACTATGGCTACACCTTC. Together with reference TRBV29-1 and TRBJ1-2, the CDR3 gives the full variable domain: SAVISQKPSRDICQRGTSLTIQCQVDSQVTMMFWYRQQPGQSLTLIATANQGSEATYESGFVIDKFPISRPNLTFSTLTVSNMSPEDSSIYLCSVGTQGNYGYTFGSGTRLTVV.

This clonotype came up once. The rearrangement uses TRBV6-6 and TRBJ1-6; 9 positions match TRBD1. The CDR3 is made up of 14 amino acids. V lost 2 bases and J lost 8; bases outside the gene matches: 1. Germline V gene data show CDR1 as MNHNY and CDR2 as SVGAGI (reference sequence). Here the CDR3 reads CASSYRDRDSPLHF. Written as DNA, the CDR3 is TGTGCCAGCAGTTACCGGGACAGGGATTCACCCCTCCACTTT.

The chain uses TRBV19 and TRBJ2-1; 7 nucleotides agree with TRBD2. Per germline, CDR1 LNHDA and CDR2 SQIVND (reference sequence). This CDR3 has 14 residues. V trimming: 8 bases; J trimming: 3 bases; junction bases outside the gene matches: 7. This chain's CDR3 is CASCREALYNEQFF. In DNA form, the CDR3 reads TGTGCCAGTTGCCGGGAGGCCCTCTACAATGAGCAGTTCTTC.

The chain carries TRBV24-1 and TRBJ2-3; TRBD2 might be the D (5 bases). This CDR3 comprises 15 residues. Trimming left V 4 bases short and J 1 base short, with 11 bases between. The V gene's germline CDR1 is KGHDR and CDR2 SFDVKD. The CDR3 loop is CATSDLGLGTDTQYF. The CDR3 DNA sequence: TGTGCCACCAGTGACCTAGGACTCGGCACAGATACGCAGTATTTT.

The chain carries TRBV24-1 and TRBJ1-1, with 7 bases identical to TRBD1. J was trimmed by 0 bases and V by 7 bases; bases with no gene match: 1. Germline V gives CDR1 KGHDR, CDR2 SFDVKD. CDR3 length: 13 amino acids. CDR3 region: CATRTGMNTEAFF. As DNA, the CDR3 is TGTGCCACCAGGACAGGGATGAACACTGAAGCTTTCTTT.

This chain joins TRBV3-1 and TRBJ2-2, with a possible D match to TRBD1 (5 bases). This CDR3 is built from 16 residues. V gave up 0 bases and J gave up 5 bases, with 13 bases separating them. Per germline, CDR1 LGHDT and CDR2 YNNKEL (reference sequence). In DNA, the CDR3 is TGTGCCAGCAGCCAAGATAGGGGCGAACGGACCGGGGAGCTGTTTTTT. This encodes CASSQDRGERTGELFF.

In its sample, this clonotype was seen once. The V gene is TRBV29-1, the J gene TRBJ1-2; 11 nucleotides match TRBD1. The V and J ends lost 5 bases and 8 bases, in that order; junction bases with no gene match: 10. Germline CDR1 is SQVTM and CDR2 is ANQGSEA. The CDR3 has 14 residues. The DNA of the CDR3 is TGCAGCGTTCGGAAGGGACAGGGGGTAGGGGGCTACACCTTC. Amino acids: CSVRKGQGVGGYTF.

The V call is TRBV30, the J call TRBJ2-2; unclear D gene. Trimming left V 4 bases short and J 4 bases short, with 13 bases between. Germline assignment: CDR1 GTSNPN and CDR2 SVGIG (reference sequence). This CDR3 is built from 14 residues. The DNA for the CDR3 is TGTGCCTGGAATCCCGCCCCCGGCACCGGGGAGCTGTTTTTT. It specifies CAWNPAPGTGELFF.

This CDR3 is CASSLEVRQAGANVLTF. CDR3 in DNA: TGTGCCAGCAGTTTAGAGGTCCGACAGGCTGGGGCCAACGTCCTGACTTTC. The chain couples TRBV27 to TRBJ2-6; D might be TRBD1 (6 bases). This CDR3 is built from 17 residues. Per germline, CDR1 MNHEY and CDR2 SMNVEV (reference sequence). With 2 bases removed from V and 2 bases from J, the gap between germline ends came to 13 bases.

The V gene is TRBV30, the J gene TRBJ1-5; D might be TRBD1 (5 bases). This CDR3 has 16 residues. Germline V gene sequence: CDR1 GTSNPN, CDR2 SVGIG (reference sequence). V was pared by 0 bases and J by 5 bases, with 17 bases between. Here the CDR3 DNA reads TGTGCCTGGAGTGTACCGTGGGGACGGGGAGATCAGCCCCAGCATTTT. This codes for CAWSVPWGRGDQPQHF. Drawing the rest from reference TRBV30 and TRBJ1-5, the complete variable domain is SQTIHQWPATLVQPVGSPLSLECTVEGTSNPNLYWYRQAAGRGLQLLFYSVGIGQISSEVPQNLSASRPQDRQFILSSKKLLLSDSGFYLCAWSVPWGRGDQPQHFGDGTRLSIL.